These T cell receptor beta chains were read from a single sample in a study of response to subunit inactivated influenza vaccine. TCRdb called the RT-PCR reads again in MiXCR, with one record for every CDR3 protein. The data hold hundreds of thousands of distinct CDR3 sequences, with roughly 9.7% observed a single time. Sequenced here: PBMCs from blood, sampled roughly 47 days after vaccination. Every receptor here comes from a man aged 45-60 years who received an inactivated influenza vaccine. Both conserved end residues are part of each CDR3. The order of the fields is J gene, V gene, D gene, clone size, CDR3 DNA, CDR3 protein. A D gene is named only where the DNA matches it firmly. Not all rows give a size; the values are once, few, many and, for expanded clones, a class.

J gene: TRBJ2-7; V gene: TRBV24-1; D gene: .; clone size: .; CDR3 DNA: TGTGCCACCAGTGATTCGGGAGAGCAGTACTTC; CDR3 protein: CATSDSGEQYF
J gene: TRBJ1-5; V gene: TRBV6-1; D gene: .; clone size: few; CDR3 DNA: TGTGCCAGCAGTGAAGGGGGGGGGCGCAATCAGCCCCAGCATTTT; CDR3 protein: CASSEGGGRNQPQHF
J gene: TRBJ2-7; V gene: TRBV12-3/TRBV12-4; D gene: TRBD2; clone size: many; CDR3 DNA: TGTGCCAGCAGTATAGGGACTAGCGGGACCTACGAGCAGTACTTC; CDR3 protein: CASSIGTSGTYEQYF
J gene: TRBJ2-2; V gene: TRBV28; D gene: .; clone size: .; CDR3 DNA: TGTGCCTCCGGGGTGGGGAGGACTACCGGGGAGCTGTTTTTT; CDR3 protein: CASGVGRTTGELFF
J gene: TRBJ2-5; V gene: TRBV29-1; D gene: .; clone size: few; CDR3 DNA: TGCAGCGTTGCGGTCAGCCAAGAGACCCAGTACTTC; CDR3 protein: CSVAVSQETQYF
J gene: TRBJ2-2; V gene: TRBV28; D gene: .; clone size: .; CDR3 DNA: TGTGCCAGCAGGCGGTGGTCCCTACGGGGCGCGAACACCGGGGAGCTGTTTTTT; CDR3 protein: CASRRWSLRGANTGELFF
J gene: TRBJ2-7; V gene: TRBV12-3/TRBV12-4; D gene: .; clone size: few; CDR3 DNA: TGTGCCAGCAGTTTATTAGGACCCTACGAGCAGTACTTC; CDR3 protein: CASSLLGPYEQYF
J gene: TRBJ2-1; V gene: TRBV27; D gene: TRBD2; clone size: few; CDR3 DNA: TGTGCCAGCAGCCGACTAGCGGGATATAAATTCAGCTCCTACAATGAGCAGTTCTTC; CDR3 protein: CASSRLAGYKFSSYNEQFF
J gene: TRBJ2-7; V gene: TRBV29-1; D gene: .; clone size: .; CDR3 DNA: TGCAGCGTTGGACAGGAATACGAGCAGTACTTC; CDR3 protein: CSVGQEYEQYF
J gene: TRBJ2-7; V gene: TRBV30; D gene: .; clone size: .; CDR3 DNA: TGTGCCTGGAAAGGGTACTACGAGCAGTACTTC; CDR3 protein: CAWKGYYEQYF
J gene: TRBJ2-1; V gene: TRBV6-2/TRBV6-3; D gene: .; clone size: .; CDR3 DNA: TGTGCCAGCCGGAAAAACGCCCTGGTTGAGCAGTTCTTC; CDR3 protein: CASRKNALVEQFF
J gene: TRBJ2-5; V gene: TRBV7-2; D gene: .; clone size: few; CDR3 DNA: TGTGCCAGCAGCTTTCAGGGGCCTCCCCAAGAGACCCAGTACTTC; CDR3 protein: CASSFQGPPQETQYF
J gene: TRBJ2-3; V gene: TRBV28; D gene: TRBD2; clone size: many; CDR3 DNA: TGTGCCAGCAGACGGCTAGCGGGCACAGATACGCAGTATTTT; CDR3 protein: CASRRLAGTDTQYF
J gene: TRBJ1-2; V gene: TRBV12-3/TRBV12-4; D gene: TRBD1; clone size: .; CDR3 DNA: TGTGCCAGCAGTCCGGGACAGGGGGCGCCGAACTATGGCTACACCTTC; CDR3 protein: CASSPGQGAPNYGYTF